This T cell receptor beta chain was observed in a study of response to subunit inactivated influenza vaccine. Study findings and constraints: The authors put forward the suggestion that each seasonal influenza vaccination may bring in only a limited number of new T cells.

TCRdb processed the RT-PCR reads anew with MiXCR; each CDR3 protein has one entry. The sample contains approximately 500,000 distinct CDR3 sequences, 10% to 15% of which appear only once. In regard to this clonotype: Its antigen is not known.

Trimming left V 1 base short and J 6 bases short, with 9 bases between. Germline CDR1 and CDR2: SGHAT and FQNNGV. This CDR3 is built from 14 residues. V usage is TRBV11-2 and J usage is TRBJ2-2; D ambiguous. The material sequenced was PBMCs from blood, taken 45 days after vaccination. The receptor was derived from a man over 45 who received an inactivated influenza vaccine. For the CDR3, the DNA is TGTGCCAGCAGCTTAGGGGCCTATTCCGGGGAGCTGTTTTTT. Protein product: CASSLGAYSGELFF. The full variable domain, rest sourced from reference TRBV11-2 and TRBJ2-2, is EAGVAQSPRYKIIEKRQSVAFWCNPISGHATLYWYQQILGQGPKLLIQFQNNGVVDDSQLPKDRFSAERLKGVDSTLKIQPAKLEDSAVYLCASSLGAYSGELFFGEGSRLTVL.